The TCR beta chain described here comes from a study of persistence of HIV-infected CD4 T cells. In this sample, this clone turned up once. Its antigen remains unidentified. This nonspecific control used anti-CD3/anti-CD28 bead stimulation of CD4+ T cells. Sorting of responding CD4+ T cells relied on upregulated CD40 ligand together with CD69. Trimming took off 0 bases at V and 6 bases at J, with 12 bases between the two ends. Per the germline V gene, CDR1 is SGHTA and CDR2 is FQGNSA. CDR3 length: 15 residues. The libraries were made with immunoSEQ version 4 in survey mode. Data came from immunoSEQ multiplex PCR; TCRdb stores just in-frame clones and leaves some out. The sample has about 45,000 clones, about 90% seen once; the top ten hold around 3.4%.

The clonotype originates from an adult woman with HIV who was CMV-seropositive. Material: CD4+ T cells sorted from PBMCs after roughly 17-hour stimulation, obtained from a patient who received antiretroviral therapy. The chain couples TRBV7-2 to TRBJ1-5; D possibly corresponds to TRBD1 (5 bases). The CDR3: CASSLAYGGVQPQHF. The CDR3 coding sequence is TGTGCCAGCAGCTTAGCGTATGGAGGGGTTCAGCCCCAGCATTTT.